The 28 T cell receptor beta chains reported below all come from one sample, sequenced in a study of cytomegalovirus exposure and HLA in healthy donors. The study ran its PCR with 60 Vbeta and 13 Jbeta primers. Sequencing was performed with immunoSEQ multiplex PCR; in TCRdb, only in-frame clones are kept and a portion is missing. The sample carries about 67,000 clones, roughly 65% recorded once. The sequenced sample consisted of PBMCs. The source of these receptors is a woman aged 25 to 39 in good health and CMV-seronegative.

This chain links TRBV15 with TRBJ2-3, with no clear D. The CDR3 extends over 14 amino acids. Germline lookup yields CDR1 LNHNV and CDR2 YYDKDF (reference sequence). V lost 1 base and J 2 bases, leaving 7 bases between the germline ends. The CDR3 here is CATSRGGFTDTQYF. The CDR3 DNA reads TGTGCCACCAGCAGAGGAGGTTTCACAGATACGCAGTATTTT.

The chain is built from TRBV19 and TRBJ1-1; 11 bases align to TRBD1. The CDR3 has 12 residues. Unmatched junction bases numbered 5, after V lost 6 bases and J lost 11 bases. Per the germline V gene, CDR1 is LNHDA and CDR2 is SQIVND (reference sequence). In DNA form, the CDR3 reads TGTGCCAGTAGATCCGGGACAGGGGGGGCTTTCTTT. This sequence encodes CASRSGTGGAFF.

CDR3 in DNA: TGTGCCAGTAGTATCCAGGGTACAGATACGCAGTATTTT. Translation: CASSIQGTDTQYF. The J gene is TRBJ2-3, the V gene TRBV19; D is perhaps TRBD1 (5 bases). The CDR3 extends over 13 amino acids. V was shortened by 3 bases and J by 3 bases, with 7 bases between the two germline ends. Per germline, CDR1 LNHDA and CDR2 SQIVND (reference sequence).

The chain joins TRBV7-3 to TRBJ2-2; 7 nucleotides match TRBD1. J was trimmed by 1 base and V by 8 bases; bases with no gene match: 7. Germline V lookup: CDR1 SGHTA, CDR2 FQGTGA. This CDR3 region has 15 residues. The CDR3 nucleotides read TGTGCCAGCGGTCGGACAGGAGTGAACACCGGGGAGCTGTTTTTT. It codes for CASGRTGVNTGELFF.

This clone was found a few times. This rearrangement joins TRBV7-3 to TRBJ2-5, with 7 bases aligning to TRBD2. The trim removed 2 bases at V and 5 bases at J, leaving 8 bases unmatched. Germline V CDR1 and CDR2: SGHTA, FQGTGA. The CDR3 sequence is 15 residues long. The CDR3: CASSLVPGGFETQYF. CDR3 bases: TGTGCCAGCAGCTTAGTGCCGGGGGGTTTTGAGACCCAGTACTTC.

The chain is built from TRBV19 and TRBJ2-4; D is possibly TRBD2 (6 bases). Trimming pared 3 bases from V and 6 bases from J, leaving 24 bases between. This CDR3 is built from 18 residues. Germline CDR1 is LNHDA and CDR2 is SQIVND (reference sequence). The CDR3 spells CASSISLRLVEIGNIQYF. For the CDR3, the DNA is TGTGCCAGTAGTATTAGTTTGAGACTAGTCGAGATCGGAAACATTCAGTACTTC.

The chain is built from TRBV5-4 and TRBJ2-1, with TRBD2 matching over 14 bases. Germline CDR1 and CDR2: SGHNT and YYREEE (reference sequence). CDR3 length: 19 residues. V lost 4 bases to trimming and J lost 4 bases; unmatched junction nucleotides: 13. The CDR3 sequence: CASSPGLAGVRLFYNEQFF. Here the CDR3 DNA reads TGTGCCAGCAGCCCGGGACTAGCGGGAGTCCGACTTTTTTACAATGAGCAGTTCTTC.

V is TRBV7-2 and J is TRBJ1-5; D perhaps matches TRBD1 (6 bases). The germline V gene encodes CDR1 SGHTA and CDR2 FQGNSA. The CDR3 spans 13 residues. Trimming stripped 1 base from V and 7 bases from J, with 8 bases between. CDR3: CASSLGGQQPQHF. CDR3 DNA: TGTGCCAGCAGCTTAGGGGGGCAACAGCCCCAGCATTTT. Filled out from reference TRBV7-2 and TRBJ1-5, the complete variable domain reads GAGVSQSPSNKVTEKGKDVELRCDPISGHTALYWYRQSLGQGLEFLIYFQGNSAPDKSGLPSDRFSAERTGGSVSTLTIQRTQQEDSAVYLCASSLGGQQPQHFGDGTRLSIL.

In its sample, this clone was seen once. The CDR3 DNA sequence: TGTGCCAGCAGCTTGGGCCAGTTAAATTCACCCCTCCACTTT. Protein product: CASSLGQLNSPLHF. This chain joins TRBV5-5 and TRBJ1-6; D remains unclear. V was clipped by 0 bases and J by 7 bases, with 8 bases between them. The germline CDR1 and CDR2 sequences are SGHKS and YYEKEE (reference sequence). The CDR3 length is 14 residues.

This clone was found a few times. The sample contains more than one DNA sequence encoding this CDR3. The CDR3 DNA sequence: TGTGCCAGTAGTAGTCGCGGACAGTCACCCCTCCACTTT. Translation gives CASSSRGQSPLHF. This sequence joins TRBV6-1 and TRBJ1-6, with D maybe TRBD1 (6 bases). The CDR3 runs 13 residues. The germline V gene has CDR1 MNHNS and CDR2 SASEGT. V gave up 9 bases and J gave up 10 bases, with 16 bases separating them.

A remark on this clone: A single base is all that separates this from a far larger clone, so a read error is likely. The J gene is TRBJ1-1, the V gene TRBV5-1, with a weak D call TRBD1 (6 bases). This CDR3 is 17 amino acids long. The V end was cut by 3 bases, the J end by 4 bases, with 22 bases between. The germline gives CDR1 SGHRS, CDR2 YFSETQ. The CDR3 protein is CASSSGGGGLAVTEAFF. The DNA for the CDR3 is TGCGCCAGCAGCTCGGGAGGGGGGGGCTTGGCGGTCACTGAAGCTTTCTTT.

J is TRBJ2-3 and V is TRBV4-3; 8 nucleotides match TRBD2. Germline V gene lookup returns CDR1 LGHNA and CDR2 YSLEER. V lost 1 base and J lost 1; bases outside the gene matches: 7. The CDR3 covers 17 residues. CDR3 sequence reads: CASSQGNGRGGTDTQYF. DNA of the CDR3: TGCGCCAGCAGCCAAGGAAATGGGCGGGGGGGCACAGATACGCAGTATTTT.

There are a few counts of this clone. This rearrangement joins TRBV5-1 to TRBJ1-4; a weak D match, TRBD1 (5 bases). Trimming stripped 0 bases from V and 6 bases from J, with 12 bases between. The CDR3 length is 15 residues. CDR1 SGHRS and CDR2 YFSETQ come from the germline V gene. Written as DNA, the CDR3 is TGCGCCAGCAGCTTGGATTTGGCAGGGTATGAAAAACTGTTTTTT. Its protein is CASSLDLAGYEKLFF.

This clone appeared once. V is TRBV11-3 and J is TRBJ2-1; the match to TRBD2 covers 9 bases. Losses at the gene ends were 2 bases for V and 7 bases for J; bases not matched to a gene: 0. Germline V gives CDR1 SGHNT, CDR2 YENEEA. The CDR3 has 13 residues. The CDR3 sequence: CASSLLAGNEQFF. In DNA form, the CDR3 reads TGTGCCAGCAGCTTACTAGCGGGGAATGAGCAGTTCTTC.

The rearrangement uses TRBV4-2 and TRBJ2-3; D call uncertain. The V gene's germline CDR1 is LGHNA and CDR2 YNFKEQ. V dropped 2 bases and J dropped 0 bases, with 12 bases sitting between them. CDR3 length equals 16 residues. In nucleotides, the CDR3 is TGTGCCAGCAGCCAAACTAACTCGCCAAGCACAGATACGCAGTATTTT. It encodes CASSQTNSPSTDTQYF.

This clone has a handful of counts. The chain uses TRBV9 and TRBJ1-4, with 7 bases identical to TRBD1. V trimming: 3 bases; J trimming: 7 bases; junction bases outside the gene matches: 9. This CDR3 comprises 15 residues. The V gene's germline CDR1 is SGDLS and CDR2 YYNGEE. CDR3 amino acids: CASSARQGGGEKLFF. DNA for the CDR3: TGTGCCAGCAGCGCCAGACAGGGTGGTGGTGAAAAACTGTTTTTT.

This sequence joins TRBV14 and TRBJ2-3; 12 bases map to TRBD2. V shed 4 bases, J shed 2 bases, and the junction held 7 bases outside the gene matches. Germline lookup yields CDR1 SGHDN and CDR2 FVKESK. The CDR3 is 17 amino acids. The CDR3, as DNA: TGTGCCAGCAGCCGGCGAGGACTAGCGGGGTCCACAGATACGCAGTATTTT. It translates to CASSRRGLAGSTDTQYF.

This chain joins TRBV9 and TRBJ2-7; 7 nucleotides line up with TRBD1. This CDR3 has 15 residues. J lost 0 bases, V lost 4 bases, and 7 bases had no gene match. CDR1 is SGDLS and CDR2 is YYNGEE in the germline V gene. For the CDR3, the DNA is TGTGCCAGCAGCCGAACAGGGGCCAACTCCTACGAGCAGTACTTC. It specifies CASSRTGANSYEQYF.

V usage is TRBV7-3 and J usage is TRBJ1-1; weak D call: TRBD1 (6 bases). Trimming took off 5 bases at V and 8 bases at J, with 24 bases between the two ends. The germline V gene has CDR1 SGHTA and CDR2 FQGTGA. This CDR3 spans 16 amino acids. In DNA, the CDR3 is TGTGCCAGCAGCACGAGTCCCGGGACAAAGAAAGAGGAAGCTTTCTTT. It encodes CASSTSPGTKKEEAFF. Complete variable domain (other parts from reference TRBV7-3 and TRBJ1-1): GAGVSQTPSNKVTEKGKYVELRCDPISGHTALYWYRQSLGQGPEFLIYFQGTGAADDSGLPNDRFFAVRPEGSVSTLKIQRTERGDSAVYLCASSTSPGTKKEEAFFGQGTRLTVV.

CDR3 in DNA: TGTGCCAGCTCACCTAAAATTGACAGTGACGGCTACACCTTC. Protein product: CASSPKIDSDGYTF. The J gene is TRBJ1-2, the V gene TRBV18; a weak D match, TRBD1 (5 bases). CDR1 KGHSH and CDR2 LQKENI come from the germline V gene. V lost 3 bases and J lost 8, with 16 bases in between. The CDR3 spans 14 residues.

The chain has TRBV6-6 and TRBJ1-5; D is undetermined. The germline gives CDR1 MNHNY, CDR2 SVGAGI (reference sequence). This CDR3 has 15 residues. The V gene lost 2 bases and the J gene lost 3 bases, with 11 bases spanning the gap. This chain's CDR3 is CASSYVPGDNQPQHF. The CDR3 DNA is TGTGCCAGCAGTTACGTACCGGGTGACAATCAGCCCCAGCATTTT.

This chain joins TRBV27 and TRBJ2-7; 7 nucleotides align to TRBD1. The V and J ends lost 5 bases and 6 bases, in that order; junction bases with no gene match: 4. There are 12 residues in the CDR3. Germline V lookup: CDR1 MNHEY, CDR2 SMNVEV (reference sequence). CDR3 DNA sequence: TGTGCCAGCAGTCGAACAGGGGTCGAGCAGTACTTC. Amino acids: CASSRTGVEQYF.

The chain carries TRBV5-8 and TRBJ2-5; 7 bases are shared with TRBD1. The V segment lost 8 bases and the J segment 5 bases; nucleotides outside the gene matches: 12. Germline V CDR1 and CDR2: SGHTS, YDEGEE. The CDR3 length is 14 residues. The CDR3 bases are TGTGCCAGTACCAGACGAGGGGGCGCGGAGACCCAGTACTTC. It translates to CASTRRGGAETQYF.

DNA of the CDR3: TGCGCCAGCAGCGTGACTAGCGGGGGGGCCTCCTACGAGCAGTACTTC. Protein product: CASSVTSGGASYEQYF. The gene calls are TRBV5-1 and TRBJ2-7; 14 nucleotides agree with TRBD2. The V segment lost 4 bases and the J segment 0 bases; nucleotides outside the gene matches: 3. Per the germline V gene, CDR1 is SGHRS and CDR2 is YFSETQ. The CDR3 extends over 16 amino acids.

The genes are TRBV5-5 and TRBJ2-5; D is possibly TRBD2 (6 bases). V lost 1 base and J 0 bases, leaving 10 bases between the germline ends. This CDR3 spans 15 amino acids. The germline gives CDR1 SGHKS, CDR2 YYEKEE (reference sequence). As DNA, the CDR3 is TGTGCCAGCAGCTTGCAGGGACTGTACCAAGAGACCCAGTACTTC. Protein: CASSLQGLYQETQYF.

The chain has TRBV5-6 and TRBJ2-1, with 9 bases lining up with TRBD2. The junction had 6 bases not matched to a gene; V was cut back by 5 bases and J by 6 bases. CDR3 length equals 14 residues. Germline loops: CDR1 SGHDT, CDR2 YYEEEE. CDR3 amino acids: CASRRAGGGNEQFF. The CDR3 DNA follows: TGTGCCAGCAGGAGAGCGGGGGGCGGCAATGAGCAGTTCTTC.

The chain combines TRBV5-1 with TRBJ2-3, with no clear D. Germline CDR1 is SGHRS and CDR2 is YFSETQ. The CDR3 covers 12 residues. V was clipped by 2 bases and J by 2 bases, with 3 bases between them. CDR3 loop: CASSFNTDTQYF. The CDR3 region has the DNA TGCGCCAGCAGCTTCAACACAGATACGCAGTATTTT.

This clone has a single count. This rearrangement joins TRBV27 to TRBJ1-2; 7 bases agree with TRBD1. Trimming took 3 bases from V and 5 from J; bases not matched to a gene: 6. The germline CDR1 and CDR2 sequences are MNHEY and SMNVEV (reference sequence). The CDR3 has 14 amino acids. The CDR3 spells CASSFSRGNYGYTF. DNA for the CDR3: TGTGCCAGCAGTTTTTCCAGGGGGAATTATGGCTACACCTTC.